This T cell receptor beta chain was captured in a study of control samples from healthy donors and cancer patients. Trimming shortened V by 5 bases and J by 2 bases, and 16 bases separated the two germline ends. Germline CDR1 KGHSH, CDR2 LQKENI. This CDR3 comprises 16 residues. The data were produced by immunoSEQ multiplex PCR, yet TCRdb's version contains in-frame clones alone and is incomplete. The repertoire holds 98,000 or so clones, with 79% as singletons. The chain has TRBV18 and TRBJ2-4; D not certain. The receptor's source is a woman aged 25 to 39 in good health. Sequenced: blood. The CDR3 here is CASSSGPGLTKNIQYF. The CDR3 DNA follows: TGTGCCAGCTCATCCGGGCCTGGTCTAACCAAAAACATTCAGTACTTC.